This T cell receptor beta chain was found in a study of T-cell reconstitution after alpha-beta-depleted transplantation in children listed by TCRdb under 2016. For the study in its entirety: Using TCR repertoire profiling, the study quantitatively followed how T-cell immune reconstitution unfolded in children after TCRalphabeta/CD19-depleted allogeneic hematopoietic cell transplantation.

Paper-wide results and their limitations: The high TCRbeta diversity at day 60 in some patients was ascribed to recipient T cells and intrathymic progenitors that had survived conditioning. The frequencies of hyperexpanded clones fell over the following months, and after one year, T-cell counts and TCRbeta diversity were mostly attributed to newly produced T cells. The apparently early alphabetaT-cell count recovery about two months after transplant was reportedly dependent on only several hundred rapidly expanded clones derived from non-depleted graft cells.

The junction carries 14 bases between V and J, which are trimmed by 1 base and 7 bases respectively. Measured from the cysteine to the phenylalanine, the CDR3 is 14 residues long. Solely the CDR3 DNA is kept, with 42 bases framed from the first base. Sequences SGHTA (CDR1) and FQGNSA (CDR2) are obtained from the germline V gene. There are many counts of this clonotype. The antigen it recognizes is unknown. Base quality data are lacking; no much larger clone is found one base away. The treatment or condition label, read with the paper, signifies: allogeneic hematopoietic cell transplantation with graft depleted of TCRalphabeta T cells and CD19 B cells. Transplant recipients were children who received TCRalphabeta/CD19-depleted allogeneic hematopoietic cell grafts. Library preparation employed PCR. Sequencing took place on an Illumina HiSeq 2500. To normalize quantification of the TCRbeta repertoire, the TCR libraries were built with molecular barcoding that relied on unique molecular identifiers. TCRdb redid the processing of the public reads, applying fastp at Q25 and MiXCR, and retained in-frame beta chains. Identical CDR3 protein sequences are pooled into one entry, listed with their most common genes and DNA. This sample is represented by under 250,000 distinct CDR3 sequences; around 7% of them were singletons. Roughly 6% of the sample comes from the top ten.

The chain links TRBV7-2 with TRBJ2-7; no D gene is confidently identified. The sample consisted of PBMCs, taken before TCRalphabeta/CD19-depleted stem cell transplant. This clonotype originated in a boy younger than 10 with acute lymphoblastic leukemia, due to receive a stem cell transplant. This receptor carries the CDR3 CASSLGASAREQYF. The bases are TGTGCCAGCAGCTTAGGGGCGTCGGCGAGGGAGCAGTACTTC.